In this sample, the clone carrying this TCR beta chain turned up a few times. Its antigen is not identified. V trimming: 6 bases; J trimming: 0 bases; junction bases outside the gene matches: 0. The CDR3 is made up of 13 amino acids. CDR1 and CDR2 from the germline V gene are SGDLS and YYNGEE. The sequenced template was cDNA made from the entire isolated RNA. Some clones are missing from TCRdb's copy, which holds only in-frame ones; the method was immunoSEQ multiplex PCR. The sample includes around 250,000 clones, just over 20% of them seen just once. The data originate from a study of beta chain features in type 1 diabetes. Study observations and caveats: TCRB CDR3 length was moderately but significantly reduced in all four CD4+ subsets of Type 1 diabetes patients. Within patients, naive, central memory and Treg TCRB repertoires seemed more similar than within healthy donors.

Donors contributed one heparinised blood draw apiece, averaging about 100 mL. Post-sort purity exceeded 95% for all sorted populations. Material for sequencing was naive CD4+ T cells from blood. The chain links TRBV9 to TRBJ1-3; 7 nucleotides match TRBD1. The TCR sequence derives from a woman in her thirties or forties with type 1 diabetes. DNA for the CDR3: TGTGCCAGCACAGGGGGCTCTGGAAACACCATATATTTT. Translation gives CASTGGSGNTIYF.